This T cell receptor (beta chain) was retrieved from a study of tumor-infiltrating lymphocytes in primary liver carcinoma. The CDR3 loop spans 17 amino acids. From germline, CDR1 is SGHRS and CDR2 YFSETQ. V lost 3 bases to trimming and J lost 5 bases, with 23 bases between them. Unsorted bulk tissue (roughly 17-33 mg) underwent RNA and DNA co-extraction. Total RNA amounting to 450 to 500 ng was the source from which TCR beta cDNA was made with a constant-region primer. It was through three nested multiplex PCR rounds of slightly modified ARM-PCR that TCR beta libraries arose. It was with TRBV1-TRBV30 forward primers and a C-beta reverse primer that the first two PCR rounds were run, at roughly 10 cycles each. TCRdb fed the multiplex PCR reads into MiXCR, producing one record per CDR3 protein. The sample lists about 130,000 distinct CDR3 sequences, 64% occurring once. The table lists this clonotype with a few counts.

The source of this sequence is an older woman with primary liver carcinoma and hepatitis B virus infection. Sample: liver tumor tissue from sampling region 3. Subset: tumor region T3, left-lateral pole. This sequence joins TRBV5-1 and TRBJ2-5; D is possibly TRBD2 (5 bases). The CDR3 bases are TGCGCCAGCAGCTCCAGCGCGGGCGCTGTTCCTCAGGAGACCCAGTACTTC. Amino acid sequence: CASSSSAGAVPQETQYF.